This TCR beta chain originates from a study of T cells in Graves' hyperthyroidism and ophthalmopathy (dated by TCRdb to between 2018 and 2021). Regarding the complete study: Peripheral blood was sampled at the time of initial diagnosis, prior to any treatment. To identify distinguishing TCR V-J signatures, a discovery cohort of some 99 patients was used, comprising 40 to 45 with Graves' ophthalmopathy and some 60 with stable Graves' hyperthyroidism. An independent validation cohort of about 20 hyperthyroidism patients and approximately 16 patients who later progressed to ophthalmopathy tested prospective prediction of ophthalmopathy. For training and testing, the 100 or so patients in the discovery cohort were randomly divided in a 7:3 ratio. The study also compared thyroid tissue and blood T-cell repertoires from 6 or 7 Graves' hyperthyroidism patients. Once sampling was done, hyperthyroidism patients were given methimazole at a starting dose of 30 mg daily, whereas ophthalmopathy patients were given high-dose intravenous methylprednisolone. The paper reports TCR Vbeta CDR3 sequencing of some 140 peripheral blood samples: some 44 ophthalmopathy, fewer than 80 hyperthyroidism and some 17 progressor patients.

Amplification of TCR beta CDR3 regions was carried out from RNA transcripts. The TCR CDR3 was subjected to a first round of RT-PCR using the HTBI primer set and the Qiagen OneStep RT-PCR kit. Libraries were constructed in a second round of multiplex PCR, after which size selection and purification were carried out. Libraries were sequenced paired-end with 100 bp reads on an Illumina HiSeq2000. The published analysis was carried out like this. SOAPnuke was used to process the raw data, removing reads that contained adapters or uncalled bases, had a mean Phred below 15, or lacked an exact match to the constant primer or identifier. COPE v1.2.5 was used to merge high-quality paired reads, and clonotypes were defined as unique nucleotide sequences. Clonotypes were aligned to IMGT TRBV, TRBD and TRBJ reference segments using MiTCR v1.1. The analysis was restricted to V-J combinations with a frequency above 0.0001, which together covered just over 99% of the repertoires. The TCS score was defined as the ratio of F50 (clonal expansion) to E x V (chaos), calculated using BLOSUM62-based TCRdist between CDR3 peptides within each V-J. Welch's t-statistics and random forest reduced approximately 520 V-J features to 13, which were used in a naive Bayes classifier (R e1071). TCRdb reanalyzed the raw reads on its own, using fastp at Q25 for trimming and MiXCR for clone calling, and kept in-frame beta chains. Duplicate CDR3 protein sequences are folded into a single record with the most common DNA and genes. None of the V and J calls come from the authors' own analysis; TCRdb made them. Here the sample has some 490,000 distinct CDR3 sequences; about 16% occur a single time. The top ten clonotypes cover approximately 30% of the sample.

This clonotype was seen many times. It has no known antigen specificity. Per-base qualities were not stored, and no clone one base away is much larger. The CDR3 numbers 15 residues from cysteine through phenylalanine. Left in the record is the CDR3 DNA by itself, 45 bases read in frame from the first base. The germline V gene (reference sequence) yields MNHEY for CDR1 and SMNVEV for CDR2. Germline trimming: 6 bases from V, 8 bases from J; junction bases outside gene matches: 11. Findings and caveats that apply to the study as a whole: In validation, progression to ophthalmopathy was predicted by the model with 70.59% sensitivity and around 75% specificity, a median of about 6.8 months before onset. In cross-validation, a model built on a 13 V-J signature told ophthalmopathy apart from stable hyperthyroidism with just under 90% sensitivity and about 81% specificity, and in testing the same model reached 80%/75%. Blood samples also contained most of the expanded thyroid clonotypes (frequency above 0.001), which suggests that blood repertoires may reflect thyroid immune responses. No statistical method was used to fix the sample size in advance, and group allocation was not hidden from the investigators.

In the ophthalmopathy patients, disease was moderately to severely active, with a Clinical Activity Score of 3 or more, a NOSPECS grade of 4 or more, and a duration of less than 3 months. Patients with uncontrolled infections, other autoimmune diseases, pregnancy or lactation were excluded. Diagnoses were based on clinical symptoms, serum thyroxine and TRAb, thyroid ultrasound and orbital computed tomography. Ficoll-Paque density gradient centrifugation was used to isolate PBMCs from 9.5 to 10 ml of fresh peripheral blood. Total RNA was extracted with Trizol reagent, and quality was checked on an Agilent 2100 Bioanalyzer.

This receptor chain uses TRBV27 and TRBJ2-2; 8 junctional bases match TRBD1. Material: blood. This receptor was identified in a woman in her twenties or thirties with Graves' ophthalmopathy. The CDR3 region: CASRKTGAMGGELFF. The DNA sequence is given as TGTGCCAGCAGAAAGACAGGGGCGATGGGGGGGGAGCTGTTTTTT.